The sample holds a few counts of the clone carrying this TCR beta chain. These data originate in a study of blood T cell repertoires in COVID-19. Study as a whole: Both acute and convalescent COVID-19 samples were obtained from the United States, Italy and Spain. T cells, B-cell-depleted T cells, or PBMCs provided the cDNA or gDNA that served as material.

The germline V gene has CDR1 SEHNR and CDR2 FQNEAQ (reference sequence). V was shortened by 1 base and J by 4 bases, with 12 bases between the two germline ends. CDR3 length: 15 amino acids. Before being deemed recovered, Cohort 3 donors had two negative PCRs, clearance, or symptom resolution. Original processing methods: Reference gene primer amplification yielded estimated nucleated cell counts. TCRdb keeps only in-frame clones here, not all; method: immunoSEQ multiplex PCR. V and J calls and clone size are those listed in that table; D and trimming were worked out from the DNA. The sample records 390,000 or so clones, around nine tenths being singletons.

The receptor was isolated from a woman in her fifties or sixties who had recovered from COVID-19. The chain is built from TRBV7-9 and TRBJ2-3; D is perhaps TRBD2 (5 bases). Material for sequencing was PBMCs or T cells enriched from blood (not recorded which). CDR3 nucleotide sequence: TGTGCCAGCAGCTTAGAACCGGGAAGGGCAGATACGCAGTATTTT. Its translation is CASSLEPGRADTQYF.